This TCR beta chain was documented in a study of shared clonotypes between healthy human individuals. Adult donors, all healthy and HIV-negative, had no recent acute infections or vaccinations. Caucasian adults residing in Nashville, Tennessee made up all the donors. The study ran the assay at deep level. An even split of each subset's genomic DNA across several immunoSEQ plates was performed. Libraries were prepared by immunoSEQ multiplex PCR; TCRdb keeps only in-frame clonotypes and omits some of them. This table holds about 520,000 clones, around 80% found once. Sequencing was done on a sample of PBMCs. This clonotype originated in a woman aged 40 to 49 in good health. Some clones in this sample may be carry-over from other donors' samples.

CDR3 loop: CASRPGHPQGGAFF. For the CDR3, the DNA is TGCGCCAGCAGGCCTGGCCATCCACAGGGTGGAGCTTTCTTT. The chain has TRBV5-1 and TRBJ1-1; weak D call: TRBD1 (6 bases). V was cut by 5 bases and J by 10 bases, with 21 bases left in between. The CDR3 is made up of 14 amino acids. From germline, CDR1 is SGHRS and CDR2 YFSETQ.